The clone carrying this T cell receptor (beta chain) was seen only a few times. These data are taken from a study of blood T cell repertoires in COVID-19. Study context: Italy, Spain and the United States were the sources of the convalescent and acute COVID-19 samples. T cells, B-cell-depleted T cells, or PBMCs supplied cDNA or gDNA.

The junction had 7 bases not matched to a gene; V was cut back by 0 bases and J by 0 bases. The CDR3 runs to 18 residues. The V gene's germline CDR1 is MNHEY and CDR2 SMNVEV (reference sequence). Recruited during active infection, patients (from Seattle) were subsequently followed longitudinally. Per the authors' pipeline: Amplified reference gene primers provided the basis for estimating nucleated cell counts. Measured with immunoSEQ multiplex PCR; TCRdb has only the in-frame clones, and not every one. Clone size and V and J calls were adopted from that table, with D and trimming inferred from the DNA. The sample holds tens of thousands of clones, 80% to 90% seen once.

The clonotype originates from a woman aged 60-70 years with COVID-19, enrolled during active disease. V and J are TRBV27 and TRBJ2-1; 8 bases map to TRBD2. The sample was peripheral blood. The CDR3 spells CASSLSQSGRNSYNEQFF. The CDR3 nucleotides read TGTGCCAGCAGTTTATCGCAAAGCGGGAGAAACTCCTACAATGAGCAGTTCTTC.